The rows below give T cell receptor beta chains drawn from one sample of a study of graft-versus-host responses after intestinal transplantation. The protocol was immunoSEQ multiplex PCR, while the TCRdb copy is restricted to in-frame clones and leaves out a portion. The table has 13,000 to 15,000 clones, 25% to 40% seen once. Sample: alloreactive CD8+ T cells from a mixed lymphocyte reaction culture, taken before intestinal transplant. The source of these receptors is a human patient who received an intestinal transplant. Both conserved end residues are part of each CDR3.

j_call	v_call	cdr3_aa
TRBJ2-3	TRBV5-4	CASSCGTSGGYPCPDTQYF
TRBJ1-2	TRBV7-9	CASSYPGGENYGYTF
TRBJ2-7	TRBV4-1	CASSQEGSGGTSYEQYF
TRBJ2-1	TRBV15	CATSSIRSNEQFF
TRBJ1-1	TRBV10-2	CASSGGLITEAFF
TRBJ2-7	TRBV15	CATSSPGTSGLYEQYF
TRBJ2-7	TRBV29-1	CSVGRGTHEQYF
TRBJ2-7	TRBV18	CASSPIPGQASYEQYF
TRBJ1-3	TRBV4-3	CASSQDSGISGNTIYF
TRBJ2-6	TRBV7-9	CASSLPTSGQQGANVLTF
TRBJ2-7	TRBV6-6	CASSLGLAGKEQYF
TRBJ1-2	TRBV4-3	CASSAQGQGISGYTF
TRBJ1-1	TRBV10-3	CAITLGAGGITEAFF
TRBJ2-7	TRBV5-1	CASSLYEAIIPSGEQYF
TRBJ1-5	TRBV7-9	CASSRSGGNQPQHF
NA	TRBV10-3	CAISRVQDLSYEQYF
TRBJ2-5	TRBV7-2	CASSLVAGPSQETQYF
TRBJ1-6	TRBV7-2	CASSLAAGGNSPLHF
TRBJ2-7	TRBV11-3	CASSLASSYEQYF
TRBJ1-1	TRBV29-1	CSVDVATGPTEAFF
TRBJ2-7	TRBV4-3	CASSQDRGDLSYEQYF
TRBJ1-2	TRBV13	CASSPGQSNYGYTF
TRBJ2-1	TRBV4-2	CASSREGIGGPSNEQFF
TRBJ2-2	TRBV21-1	CASSKAETGLGAGELFF
TRBJ1-3	TRBV4-3	CASSQGQGGGNTIYF
TRBJ2-7	TRBV4-3	CASSQDLSSLYEQYF
TRBJ1-2	TRBV7-2	CASSSGGASGYTF
TRBJ1-6	TRBV4-3	CASSQEGPGGEDSPLHF
TRBJ1-4	TRBV6-1	CASSENRYATNEKLFF
TRBJ2-7	TRBV27	CASSLSFSYEQYF